This T cell receptor (beta chain) was identified in a study of tissue T cells after allogeneic stem cell transplantation. CDR3 length equals 14 residues. The V segment lost 3 bases and the J segment 0 bases; nucleotides outside the gene matches: 1. CDR1 and CDR2 from the germline V gene are SGHRS and YFSETQ. Broader study findings: Tissue-detected TCR repertoire was only partly captured by blood and spleen T cells. Sampling depth was limited, and the cohort was small and clinically varied. Shared clones across patients were few; motif clustering revealed tissue-specific shared signatures.

Comments on this clone: Its specificity is not known.

Autopsy tissues spanned esophagus to rectum, liver, skin, and lymphoid organs including spleen. Sequencing used immunoSEQ multiplex PCR; TCRdb keeps in-frame clones, though not all of them. Among roughly 990 clones, 75% to 95% were seen once, and the ten largest hold roughly 3.9%. This receptor was identified in a male patient at least 60 years old with steroid-refractory graft-versus-host disease after an allogeneic stem cell transplant. The graft donor may be the source of some T cells. The chain carries TRBV5-1 and TRBJ1-1; 8 bases are shared with TRBD1. The starting material was spleen tissue, obtained at autopsy. The CDR3 coding sequence is TGCGCCAGCAGCTGGGGACAGGTGAACACTGAAGCTTTCTTT. Residues: CASSWGQVNTEAFF.